This T cell receptor (beta chain) was documented in a study of shared clonotypes between healthy human individuals. Study-level information: There were three CD4 naive, three CD4 memory, two CD8 naive and one CD8 memory plates per donor. The study, taken as a whole, reports: It was observed that 5% to 6.5% of naive CD4 clonotypes were shared across several donors.

Turning to this clone: The target antigen is unknown.

The assay was run at deep level. In replicate PCRs of sorted subsets, roughly 200 ng DNA, approximately 30,000 T cell genomes, was used. This table comes from immunoSEQ multiplex PCR, and its TCRdb copy is limited to in-frame clones, with some not included. The sample has about 1 million clones; around 74% are singletons. Trimming cost V 5 bases and J 6 bases, with 16 bases left between them. The CDR3 covers 14 residues. Germline V gene data show CDR1 as MNHNY and CDR2 as SVGAGI (reference sequence). The chain has TRBV6-6 and TRBJ1-2; D might be TRBD1 (6 bases). The TCR comes from a man in his late teens or twenties in good health. Sequenced: memory CD4+ T cells sorted from blood. Regarding subset: CD45RA-negative fraction. CDR3 protein: CASSQQGITNGYTF. The CDR3, as DNA: TGTGCCAGCAGTCAGCAGGGGATTACGAATGGCTACACCTTC.